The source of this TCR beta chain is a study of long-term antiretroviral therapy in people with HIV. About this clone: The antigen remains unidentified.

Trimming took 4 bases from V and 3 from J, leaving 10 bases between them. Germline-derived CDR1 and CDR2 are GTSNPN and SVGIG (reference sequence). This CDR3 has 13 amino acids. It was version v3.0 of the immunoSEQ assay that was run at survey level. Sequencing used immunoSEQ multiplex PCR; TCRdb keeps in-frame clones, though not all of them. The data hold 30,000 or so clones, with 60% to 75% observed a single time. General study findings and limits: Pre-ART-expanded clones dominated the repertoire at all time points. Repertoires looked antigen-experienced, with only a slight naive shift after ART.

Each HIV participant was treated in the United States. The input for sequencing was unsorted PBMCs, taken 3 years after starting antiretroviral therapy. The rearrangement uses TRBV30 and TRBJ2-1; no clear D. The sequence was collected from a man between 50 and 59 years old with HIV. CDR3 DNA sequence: TGTGCCTGGACTACGACTGGCTACAATGAGCAGTTCTTC. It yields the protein CAWTTTGYNEQFF.